A single sample gave rise to the 24 T cell receptor beta chains below, sequenced in a study of T cells in Graves' hyperthyroidism and ophthalmopathy. Amplified regions were TCR beta CDR3 sequences from RNA transcripts. In the first-round RT-PCR of the TCR CDR3, the HTBI primer set was used. From the multiplex PCR reads, TCRdb called clonotypes with MiXCR, one entry per CDR3 protein. The repertoire has 37,000 or so distinct CDR3 sequences, roughly half of them found once; the top ten carry 17%. Sequencing was performed on blood. These receptor sequences come from a man between 35 and 55 years old with Graves' ophthalmopathy.

The V and J genes are TRBV7-8 and TRBJ1-6; no clear D gene. The CDR3 extends over 14 amino acids. Germline lookup yields CDR1 SGHVS and CDR2 FQNEAQ. The V and J ends lost 6 bases and 7 bases respectively, with 13 bases between them. CDR3 nucleotide sequence: TGTGCCAGCAGTCTTACATCCCAGAATTCACCCCTCCACTTT. Amino acids: CASSLTSQNSPLHF.

Ten or more counts support this clonotype. CDR3 DNA: TGTGCCAGTAGTATAGGACAAGTCAATCAGCCCCAGCATTTT. This translates into CASSIGQVNQPQHF. V gene TRBV19 combines with J gene TRBJ1-5, with no clear D. Trimming shortened V by 1 base and J by 3 bases, and 7 bases separated the two germline ends. Germline CDR1 and CDR2: LNHDA and SQIVND (reference sequence). The CDR3 is made up of 14 amino acids.

The table lists this clonotype with many counts. J is TRBJ2-1 and V is TRBV6-6; 9 bases match TRBD1. With 4 bases clipped from V and 6 bases from J, the junction kept 7 bases outside the gene matches. This CDR3 has 15 amino acids. Germline lookup yields CDR1 MNHNY and CDR2 SVGAGI (reference sequence). The CDR3 nucleotides are TGTGCCAGCAGTTTCGGGGGACAGGGATTCAATGAGCAGTTCTTC. Protein product: CASSFGGQGFNEQFF.

In nucleotides, the CDR3 is TGTGCCAGCAGCCACAGAACAGGGGGCGGGGCGGATCAGCATTTT. Translated: CASSHRTGGGADQHF. The chain is built from TRBV6-5 and TRBJ1-5, with 9 positions matching TRBD1. From germline, CDR1 is MNHEY and CDR2 SVGAGI. This CDR3 spans 15 amino acids. With V trimmed by 6 bases and J by 13 bases, 16 bases remained unmatched.

For this clonotype: Its ends do not fully match the called genes, so a read error is possible. The chain joins TRBV5-1 to TRBJ1-6, with no clear D. Germline V gene data show CDR1 as SGHRS and CDR2 as YFSETQ. The CDR3 is 15 amino acids. The CDR3 is CASSSNVGTNSPPHF. The CDR3 region has the DNA TGCGCCAGCAGCTCGAATGTCGGCACAAATTCACCCCCCCACTTT.

This clonotype has a count of ten or more. The chain links TRBV6-1 to TRBJ2-6, with D unclear. CDR3 length: 17 residues. Germline V lookup: CDR1 MNHNS, CDR2 SASEGT. The V and J ends lost 4 bases and 0 bases respectively, with 13 bases between them. As DNA, the CDR3 is TGTGCCAGCAGTGTCCGAGGCGGAAGCTCTGGGGCCAACGTCCTGACTTTC. It encodes CASSVRGGSSGANVLTF.

This clonotype was seen ten or more times. This sequence joins TRBV28 and TRBJ2-7; D gene ambiguous. This CDR3 contains 15 residues. Per germline, CDR1 MDHEN and CDR2 SYDVKM. The ends were cut back, 2 bases at V and 4 bases at J, with 15 bases in the middle. DNA for the CDR3: TGTGCCAGCAGTTTAGAGCCGAGTTGGGGTTACGAGCAGTACTTC. Encoded protein: CASSLEPSWGYEQYF. Complete variable domain (other parts from reference TRBV28 and TRBJ2-7): DVKVTQSSRYLVKRTGEKVFLECVQDMDHENMFWYRQDPGLGLRLIYFSYDVKMKEKGDIPEGYSVSREKKERFSLILESASTNQTSMYLCASSLEPSWGYEQYFGPGTRLTVT.

This clonotype has a count of ten or more. The V and J genes are TRBV19 and TRBJ2-7; possibly TRBD2 for D (6 bases). Germline V gene sequence: CDR1 LNHDA, CDR2 SQIVND (reference sequence). Trimming cost V 4 bases and J 2 bases, with 15 bases left between them. The CDR3 sequence is 15 residues long. The CDR3 DNA follows: TGTGCCAGTAGTAAGGGCGGGACGGGGACCTACGAGCAGTACTTC. Amino acid sequence: CASSKGGTGTYEQYF.

This rearrangement joins TRBV11-2 to TRBJ2-3; no clear D. The CDR3 length is 11 residues. V lost 6 bases and J 8 bases, leaving 9 bases between the germline ends. The germline V gene has CDR1 SGHAT and CDR2 FQNNGV. The CDR3 region has the DNA TGTGCCAGCAGTCCCGCGGTTACGCAGTATTTT. Residues: CASSPAVTQYF. Together with reference TRBV11-2 and TRBJ2-3, the CDR3 gives the full variable domain: EAGVAQSPRYKIIEKRQSVAFWCNPISGHATLYWYQQILGQGPKLLIQFQNNGVVDDSQLPKDRFSAERLKGVDSTLKIQPAKLEDSAVYLCASSPAVTQYFGPGTRLTVL.

There are many counts of this clonotype. This chain uses TRBV12-3 or TRBV12-4 with TRBJ1-1; D ambiguous. The CDR3 is 13 residues long. Between the trimmed V and J ends, which lost 7 bases and 2 bases, there was a span of 11 bases. The CDR3 nucleotides are TGTGCCAGCACCCTAGACGATAACACTGAAGCTTTCTTT. This codes for CASTLDDNTEAFF.

This clonotype was observed many times. This chain joins TRBV3-1 and TRBJ2-2; D remains ambiguous. This CDR3 is built from 11 residues. V lost 8 bases and J lost 2, with 3 bases in between. The germline V gene has CDR1 LGHDT and CDR2 YNNKEL (reference sequence). The CDR3 nucleotides are TGTGCCAGCGGAAACACCGGGGAGCTGTTTTTT. This codes for CASGNTGELFF.

By its share, this clonotype is medium-sized (0.01 to 0.1%). The genes are TRBV20-1 and TRBJ2-1, with unresolved D. Looked up from germline, CDR1 is DFQATT and CDR2 is SNEGSKA (reference sequence). This CDR3 has 11 amino acids. V lost 3 bases, J lost 8 bases, and 8 bases lay in between. CDR3 sequence reads: CSASKRDEQFF. For the CDR3, the DNA is TGCAGTGCTAGTAAAAGGGATGAGCAGTTCTTC.

This clonotype came up many times. This could be a read error, since a much larger clone is one nucleotide away. The V and J genes are TRBV7-8 and TRBJ2-7, with D tentatively TRBD1 (6 bases). This CDR3 spans 17 amino acids. Germline CDR1 reads SGHVS; CDR2 reads FQNEAQ. CDR3 in DNA: TGTGCCAGCAGCTTTGCTCGAGCCAGAGGGGGATCCTACGAGCAGCACTTC. Amino acid sequence: CASSFARARGGSYEQHF.

The chain employs TRBV7-2 and TRBJ2-7; 10 nucleotides agree with TRBD1. The CDR3 consists of 15 residues. The trim removed 4 bases at V and 6 bases at J, leaving 9 bases unmatched. Germline V gives CDR1 SGHTA, CDR2 FQGNSA. This chain's CDR3 is CASSSPGTGVSEQYF. CDR3 sequence (DNA): TGTGCCAGCAGCTCCCCAGGGACAGGGGTGTCCGAGCAGTACTTC.

This clonotype came up many times. The V and J genes are TRBV7-3 and TRBJ2-2; D is unresolved. Trimming stripped 2 bases from V and 6 bases from J, with 7 bases between. This CDR3 region has 13 residues. In germline, CDR1 is SGHTA, CDR2 FQGTGA. CDR3: CASSLLAPGELFF. CDR3 DNA: TGTGCCAGCAGCTTATTAGCACCCGGGGAGCTGTTTTTT.

This clonotype occurred many times. The V and J genes are TRBV5-1 and TRBJ2-4; D call uncertain. The germline gives CDR1 SGHRS, CDR2 YFSETQ. Trimming took 2 bases from V and 7 from J, leaving 10 bases between them. The CDR3 covers 13 residues. The CDR3 sequence is CASSFGLANIQYF. In DNA, the CDR3 is TGCGCCAGCAGCTTCGGTTTGGCGAACATTCAGTACTTC.

In regard to this clonotype: The conserved phenylalanine or tryptophan normally closing the CDR3 is absent here, so this likely arose from a read error. The chain employs TRBV28 and TRBJ2-5; 7 bases fit TRBD2. With V trimmed by 5 bases and J by 7 bases, 7 bases remained unmatched. The germline V gene has CDR1 MDHEN and CDR2 SYDVKM. CDR3 length: 13 amino acids. CDR3 nucleotide sequence: TGTGCCAGCAGTCTCTCCCCGGGGGGGACCCAGTACCTC. Translated, it gives CASSLSPGGTQYL.

Turning to this clonotype: A read error is possible here, since a much larger clone lies one base away. The chain joins TRBV30 to TRBJ1-6, with a possible D match to TRBD1 (6 bases). Germline CDR1 GTSNPN, CDR2 SVGIG (reference sequence). The ends were cut back, 6 bases at V and 6 bases at J, with 15 bases in the middle. This CDR3 has 14 residues. The CDR3 sequence is CACPTGQFNSPLHF. CDR3 in DNA: TGTGCCTGCCCAACGGGACAATTTAATTCACCCCTCCACTTT.

This clonotype has ten or more counts. This chain links TRBV12-3 or TRBV12-4 with TRBJ1-5, with D possibly matching TRBD1 (5 bases). Trimming removed 0 bases at V and 3 bases at J, with 12 bases between. The CDR3 length is 16 residues. For the CDR3, the DNA is TGTGCCAGCAGTTTAGCGTCAGGGACGGTCAATCAGCCCCAGCATTTT. Amino acids: CASSLASGTVNQPQHF.

This clonotype was observed many times. The CDR3 DNA follows: TGCAGTGCTAGAGTTTTGGAGACCCAGTACTTC. It encodes CSARVLETQYF. The V call is TRBV20-1, the J call TRBJ2-5; D gene uncertain. Germline V gene sequence: CDR1 DFQATT, CDR2 SNEGSKA (reference sequence). V gave up 1 base and J gave up 5 bases, with 5 bases separating them. The CDR3 contains 11 residues.

In this sample, this clonotype is medium-sized (0.01 to 0.1%). CDR3 residues: CSVRHGRGSEKLFF. CDR3 bases: TGCAGCGTCCGCCACGGCAGGGGGAGCGAAAAACTGTTTTTT. The chain recombines TRBV29-1 with TRBJ1-4, with 7 bases fitting TRBD1. Germline loops: CDR1 SQVTM, CDR2 ANQGSEA. The CDR3 has 14 residues. With 6 bases clipped from V and 8 bases from J, the junction kept 12 bases outside the gene matches.

This clonotype was counted ten times or more. The CDR3 nucleotides read TGTGCCAGCAGCTTAGATTCCCCTGTAAGAACTGAAGCTTTCTTT. Translated, it gives CASSLDSPVRTEAFF. The rearrangement joins TRBV11-2 to TRBJ1-1; D unresolved. V was trimmed by 0 bases and J by 5 bases, leaving 13 bases between them. The CDR3 has 15 amino acids. Germline V gene lookup returns CDR1 SGHAT and CDR2 FQNNGV.

This clonotype was counted many times. This rearrangement joins TRBV7-9 to TRBJ2-2, with D perhaps matching TRBD1 (5 bases). Trimming took off 3 bases at V and 4 bases at J, with 9 bases between the two ends. The CDR3 contains 14 residues. The V gene's germline CDR1 is SEHNR and CDR2 FQNEAQ (reference sequence). In DNA form, the CDR3 reads TGTGCCAGCAGCTTTTTAGGGGCCACCGGGGAGCTGTTTTTT. Translating gives CASSFLGATGELFF.

The table lists this clonotype with many counts. CDR3: CASRPQADYTDTQYF. In nucleotides, the CDR3 is TGTGCCAGCAGACCCCAAGCGGACTACACAGATACGCAGTATTTT. The rearrangement uses TRBV6-5 and TRBJ2-3, with a tentative D call TRBD2 (6 bases). The ends were cut back, 6 bases at V and 2 bases at J, with 15 bases in the middle. The CDR3 spans 15 residues. Per germline, CDR1 MNHEY and CDR2 SVGAGI.